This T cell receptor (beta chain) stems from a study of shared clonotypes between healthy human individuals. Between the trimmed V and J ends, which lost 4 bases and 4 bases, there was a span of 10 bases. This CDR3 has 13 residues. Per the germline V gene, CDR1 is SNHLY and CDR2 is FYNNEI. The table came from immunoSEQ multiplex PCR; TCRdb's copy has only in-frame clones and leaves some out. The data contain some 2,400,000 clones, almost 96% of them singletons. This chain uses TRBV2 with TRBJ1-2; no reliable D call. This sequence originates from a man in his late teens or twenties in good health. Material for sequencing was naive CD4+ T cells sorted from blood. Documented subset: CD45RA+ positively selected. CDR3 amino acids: CASSVKSGYGYTF. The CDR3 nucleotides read TGTGCCAGCAGTGTGAAATCTGGCTATGGCTACACCTTC.